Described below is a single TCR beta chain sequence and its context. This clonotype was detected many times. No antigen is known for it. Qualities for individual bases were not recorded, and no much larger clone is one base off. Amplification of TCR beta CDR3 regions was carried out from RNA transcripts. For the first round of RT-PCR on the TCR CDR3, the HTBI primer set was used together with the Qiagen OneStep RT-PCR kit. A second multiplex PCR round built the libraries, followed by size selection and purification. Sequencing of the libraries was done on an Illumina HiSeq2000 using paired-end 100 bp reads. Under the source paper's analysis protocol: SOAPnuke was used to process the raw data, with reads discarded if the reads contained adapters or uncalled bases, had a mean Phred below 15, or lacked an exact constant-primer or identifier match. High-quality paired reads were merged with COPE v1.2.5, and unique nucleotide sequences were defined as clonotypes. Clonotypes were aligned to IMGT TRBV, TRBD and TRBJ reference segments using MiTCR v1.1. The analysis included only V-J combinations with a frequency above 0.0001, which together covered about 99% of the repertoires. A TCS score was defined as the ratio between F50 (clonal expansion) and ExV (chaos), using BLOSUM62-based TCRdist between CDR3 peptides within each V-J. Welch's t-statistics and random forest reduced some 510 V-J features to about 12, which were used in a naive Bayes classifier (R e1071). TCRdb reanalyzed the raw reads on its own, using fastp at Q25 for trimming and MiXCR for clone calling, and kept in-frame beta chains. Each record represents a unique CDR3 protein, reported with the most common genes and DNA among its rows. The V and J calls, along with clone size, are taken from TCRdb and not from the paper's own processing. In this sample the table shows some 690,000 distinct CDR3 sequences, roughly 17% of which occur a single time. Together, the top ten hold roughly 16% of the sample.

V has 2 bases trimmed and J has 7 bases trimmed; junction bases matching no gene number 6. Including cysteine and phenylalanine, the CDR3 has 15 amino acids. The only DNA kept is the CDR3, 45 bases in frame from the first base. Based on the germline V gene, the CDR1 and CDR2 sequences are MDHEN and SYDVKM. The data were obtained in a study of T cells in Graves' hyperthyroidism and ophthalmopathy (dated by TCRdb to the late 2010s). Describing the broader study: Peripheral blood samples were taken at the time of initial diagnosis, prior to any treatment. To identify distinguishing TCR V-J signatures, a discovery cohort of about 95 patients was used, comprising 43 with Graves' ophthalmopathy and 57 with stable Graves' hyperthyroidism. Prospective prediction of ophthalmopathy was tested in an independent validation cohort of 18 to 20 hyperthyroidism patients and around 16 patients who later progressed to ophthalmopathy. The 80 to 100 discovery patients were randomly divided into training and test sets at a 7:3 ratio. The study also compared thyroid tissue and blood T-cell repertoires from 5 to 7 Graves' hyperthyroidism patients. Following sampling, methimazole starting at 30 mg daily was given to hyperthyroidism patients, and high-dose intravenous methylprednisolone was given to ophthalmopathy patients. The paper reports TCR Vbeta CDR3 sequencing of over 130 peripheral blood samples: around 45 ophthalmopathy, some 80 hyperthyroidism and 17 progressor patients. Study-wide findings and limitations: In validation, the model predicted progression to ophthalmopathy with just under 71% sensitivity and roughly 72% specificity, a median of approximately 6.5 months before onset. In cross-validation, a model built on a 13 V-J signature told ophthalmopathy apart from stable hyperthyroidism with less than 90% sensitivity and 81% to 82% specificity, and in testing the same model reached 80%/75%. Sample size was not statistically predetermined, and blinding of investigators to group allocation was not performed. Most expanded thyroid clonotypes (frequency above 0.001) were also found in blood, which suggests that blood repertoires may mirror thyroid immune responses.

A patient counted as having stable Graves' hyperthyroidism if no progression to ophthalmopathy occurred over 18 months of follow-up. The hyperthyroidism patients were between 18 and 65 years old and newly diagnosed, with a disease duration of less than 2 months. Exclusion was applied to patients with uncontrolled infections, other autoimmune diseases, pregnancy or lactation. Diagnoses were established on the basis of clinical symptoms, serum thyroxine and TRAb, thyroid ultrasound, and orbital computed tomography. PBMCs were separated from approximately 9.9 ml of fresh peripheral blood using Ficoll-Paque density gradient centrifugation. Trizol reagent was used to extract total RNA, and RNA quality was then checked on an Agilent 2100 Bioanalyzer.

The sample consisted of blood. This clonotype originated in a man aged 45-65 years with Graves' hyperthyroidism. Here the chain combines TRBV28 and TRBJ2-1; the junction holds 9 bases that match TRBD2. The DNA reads TGTGCCAGCAGTTTAATGCTAGCGGGAATGAATGAGCAGTTCTTC. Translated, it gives CASSLMLAGMNEQFF.